This T cell receptor beta chain was obtained from a study of OX40 agonist ivuxolimab in advanced cancers. About the study: Under the entry rules, prior anti-PD-1, anti-PD-L1 or anti-CTLA-4 therapy was allowed, and 40% had some. Three patients, one with hepatocellular carcinoma and two with cutaneous melanoma, achieved partial responses.

TCRdb keeps only in-frame clones here, not all; method: immunoSEQ multiplex PCR. The sample contains over 10,000 clones, 90% of which appear only once. Concerning this clone itself: Its antigen is unidentified.

Whole-study findings and limits: It was also the case that some nonresponders had low normalized T-cell clonal expansion.

At cycle 4 day 1, cycle 7 day 1, and baseline, blood was sampled. The receptor was derived from an adult with an advanced solid tumor such as melanoma, head and neck, liver or kidney cancer. Sequenced material: CD4+ or CD8+ T cells sorted from blood, taken in a trial of the OX40 agonist ivuxolimab.

CDR3 residues: CASSQGHRRKGELFF. The CDR3 bases are TGCGCCAGCAGCCAAGGCCACAGAAGGAAAGGGGAGCTGTTTTTT. The chain joins TRBV4-3 to TRBJ2-2, with no clear D. CDR1 is LGHNA and CDR2 is YSLEER in the germline V gene. Between the trimmed V and J ends, which lost 1 base and 8 bases, there was a span of 14 bases. This CDR3 has 15 residues.